These 18 T cell receptor beta chains share one sample of origin, sequenced in a study of blood T cell repertoires in COVID-19. The method was immunoSEQ multiplex PCR; TCRdb's version includes in-frame clones alone and lacks a portion of them. In the table there are 150,000 or so clones, 70% to 90% of which are singletons. Sequenced sample: peripheral blood. Receptors were obtained from a man younger than 35 with acute or convalescent COVID-19.

The chain recombines TRBV7-2 with TRBJ2-3, with 10 bases lining up with TRBD2. The V segment lost 5 bases and the J segment 5 bases; nucleotides outside the gene matches: 4. This CDR3 is 14 amino acids long. CDR1 is SGHTA and CDR2 is FQGNSA in the germline V gene. CDR3 region: CASSEAGGLDTQYF. The CDR3 DNA reads TGTGCCAGCAGCGAAGCGGGGGGGCTAGATACGCAGTATTTT.

The chain couples TRBV5-1 to TRBJ1-3, with D unclear. The CDR3 runs 16 residues. Germline V gene lookup returns CDR1 SGHRS and CDR2 YFSETQ. The ends were cut back, 0 bases at V and 3 bases at J, with 13 bases in the middle. The CDR3 bases are TGCGCCAGCAGCTTGGCCGGGAGGGTAGGTGGAAACACCATATATTTT. It is translated as CASSLAGRVGGNTIYF.

This clone came up a few times. V and J are TRBV4-1 and TRBJ1-1, with 8 bases matching TRBD1. With 2 bases clipped from V and 0 bases from J, the junction kept 5 bases outside the gene matches. Germline CDR1 reads MGHRA; CDR2 reads YSYEKL. This CDR3 region has 16 residues. DNA for the CDR3: TGCGCCAGCAGCCAATTCGGGACAGGCCTGAACACTGAAGCTTTCTTT. Translated: CASSQFGTGLNTEAFF.

Comments on this clone: Other DNA sequences in the sample encode the same CDR3. In DNA, the CDR3 is TGTGCCAGCAGACAGGGCGGGGAGACCCAGTACTTC. Residues: CASRQGGETQYF. This rearrangement joins TRBV3-1 (or the pseudogene TRBV3-2) to TRBJ2-5; the D gene is possibly TRBD1 (6 bases). CDR1 is LGHDT, CDR2 YNNKEL, per germline (reference sequence). This CDR3 comprises 12 residues. Trimming left V 6 bases short and J 5 bases short, with 10 bases between.

This clone was detected only once. V gene TRBV9 combines with J gene TRBJ2-7, with TRBD1 as a possible D gene (6 bases). The length of the CDR3 is 14 residues. The V end was cut by 4 bases, the J end by 6 bases, with 17 bases between. Per germline, CDR1 SGDLS and CDR2 YYNGEE. The CDR3 DNA follows: TGTGCCAGCAGCCCAGGGGTGGGGGAACGCGAGCAGTACTTC. This translates into CASSPGVGEREQYF. The variable domain in full, with the rest retrieved from reference TRBV9 and TRBJ2-7, is DSGVTQTPKHLITATGQRVTLRCSPRSGDLSVYWYQQSLDQGLQFLIQYYNGEERAKGNILERFSAQQFPDLHSELNLSSLELGDSALYFCASSPGVGEREQYFGPGTRLTVT.

The chain combines TRBV5-5 with TRBJ1-2; D perhaps matches TRBD1 (6 bases). This CDR3 is 13 amino acids long. The V end lost 3 bases, the J end lost 7 bases, and 13 bases lay between the germline ends. CDR1 is SGHKS, CDR2 YYEKEE, per germline (reference sequence). The CDR3 region is CASSSEQGSGYTF. CDR3 DNA: TGTGCCAGCAGCTCCGAACAGGGAAGTGGCTACACCTTC.

V is TRBV19 and J is TRBJ1-3; a possible D gene is TRBD1 (5 bases). In germline, CDR1 is LNHDA, CDR2 SQIVND (reference sequence). The V and J ends lost 5 bases and 2 bases respectively, with 13 bases between them. This CDR3 is 15 amino acids long. CDR3 sequence: CASSVDSWAGNTIYF. CDR3 in DNA: TGTGCCAGTAGTGTCGACAGCTGGGCTGGAAACACCATATATTTT.

V and J are TRBV6-5 and TRBJ2-7; 8 bases are a match to TRBD1. The CDR3 length is 13 residues. With 9 bases clipped from V and 7 bases from J, the junction kept 11 bases outside the gene matches. Germline-derived CDR1 and CDR2 are MNHEY and SVGAGI. CDR3 amino acids: CASSHDRGREQYV. DNA for the CDR3: TGTGCCAGTTCCCACGACAGGGGAAGGGAGCAGTACGTC.

This rearrangement joins TRBV19 to TRBJ1-1; 8 bases fit TRBD1. V dropped 5 bases and J dropped 5; count of bases not matched to a gene: 4. The CDR3 covers 13 residues. Germline V gene lookup returns CDR1 LNHDA and CDR2 SQIVND (reference sequence). DNA for the CDR3: TGTGCCAGTAGTGGACAGGGTCGTACTGAAGCTTTCTTT. Translated: CASSGQGRTEAFF.

The V gene is TRBV27, the J gene TRBJ1-1; 7 nucleotides align to TRBD1. With V trimmed by 0 bases and J by 5 bases, 0 bases remained unmatched. From germline, CDR1 is MNHEY and CDR2 SMNVEV (reference sequence). There are 13 residues in the CDR3. The CDR3 DNA reads TGTGCCAGCAGTTTATCCAGGGGGACTGAAGCTTTCTTT. Its translation is CASSLSRGTEAFF.

The V and J genes are TRBV12-5 and TRBJ1-1; D is possibly TRBD1 (5 bases). V lost 7 bases and J 0 bases, leaving 9 bases between the germline ends. Germline CDR1 is LGHNT and CDR2 is FRNRAP. This CDR3 spans 13 amino acids. The CDR3 is CASALTVNTEAFF. The CDR3 DNA sequence: TGTGCTAGTGCCCTGACAGTGAACACTGAAGCTTTCTTT.

This clone appeared a single time. The chain has TRBV5-4 and TRBJ1-1; no clear D. The CDR3 covers 15 residues. V lost 4 bases, J lost 3 bases, and 16 bases lay in between. Germline CDR1 is SGHNT and CDR2 is YYREEE (reference sequence). CDR3 residues: CASSRSVVVDTEAFF. The CDR3 DNA follows: TGTGCCAGCAGCAGATCCGTAGTTGTGGACACTGAAGCTTTCTTT.

The chain carries TRBV25-1 and TRBJ1-1, with D possibly being TRBD1 (6 bases). The ends were cut back, 6 bases at V and 4 bases at J, with 18 bases in the middle. The CDR3 loop spans 15 amino acids. Germline loops: CDR1 MGHDK, CDR2 SYGVNS. The DNA for the CDR3 is TGTGCCAGCAGGGGGGGGCAGGGGATAATCACTGAAGCTTTCTTT. Encoded protein: CASRGGQGIITEAFF.

This clone showed up just once. The J gene is TRBJ1-5, the V gene TRBV27; tentative D call: TRBD1 (5 bases). Trimming pared 6 bases from V and 4 bases from J, leaving 10 bases between. The CDR3 loop spans 13 amino acids. Germline loops: CDR1 MNHEY, CDR2 SMNVEV (reference sequence). CDR3 in DNA: TGTGCCAGCAGCGACAGACCGAATCAGCCCCAGCATTTT. Its protein is CASSDRPNQPQHF.

This chain uses TRBV9 with TRBJ2-5; TRBD2 agrees at 10 bases. J gave up 2 bases and V 0 bases, and 13 bases lay outside the gene matches. Germline CDR1 is SGDLS and CDR2 is YYNGEE. CDR3 size: 19 residues. CDR3 sequence reads: CASSVGSSGGVVWQETQYF. The CDR3, as DNA: TGTGCCAGCAGCGTAGGGTCCAGCGGGGGGGTTGTTTGGCAAGAGACCCAGTACTTC.

This chain links TRBV28 with TRBJ2-3, with D perhaps TRBD1 (6 bases). Trimming left V 10 bases short and J 1 base short, with 21 bases between. This CDR3 comprises 16 residues. Germline CDR1 and CDR2: MDHEN and SYDVKM. This CDR3 reads CATRLQGSGGTDTQYF. The CDR3 coding sequence is TGTGCCACCCGCTTGCAAGGGTCAGGGGGCACAGATACGCAGTATTTT.

The gene calls are TRBV11-2 and TRBJ2-3; D unclear. Germline values: CDR1 SGHAT, CDR2 FQNNGV. V was cut by 2 bases and J by 1 base, with 10 bases left in between. This CDR3 comprises 15 residues. CDR3 in amino acids: CASSLSAVGTDTQYF. The DNA of the CDR3 is TGTGCCAGCAGCTTATCTGCGGTCGGCACAGATACGCAGTATTTT.

In its sample, this clone was seen once. The CDR3 here is CASSRALLLYEQYV. DNA of the CDR3: TGTGCCAGCAGCCGCGCCCTCTTACTCTACGAGCAGTACGTC. The chain uses TRBV28 and TRBJ2-7; no reliable D call. The ends were cut back, 6 bases at V and 3 bases at J, with 15 bases in the middle. Germline-derived CDR1 and CDR2 are MDHEN and SYDVKM. CDR3 length: 14 amino acids.